The entry below describes one T cell receptor (beta chain). Its antigen is as yet unknown. TCRdb re-called the 5' RACE reads through MiXCR, storing one row per CDR3 protein. The sample lists some 300,000 distinct CDR3 sequences, approximately 19% occurring once. This entry comes from a study of T-cell memory formation after mild COVID-19. This CDR3 has 18 residues. The ends were cut back, 4 bases at V and 0 bases at J, with 21 bases in the middle. Germline loops: CDR1 LGHDT, CDR2 YNNKEL (reference sequence). Overall study results and limits: Clones shrinking between day 15 and 85 showed a balanced CD4/CD8 split, and those that grew later tilted toward CD4+.

The V gene is TRBV3-1, the J gene TRBJ2-5; tentatively, D is TRBD2 (6 bases). This clonotype was obtained from a man younger than 35 who had mild COVID-19 (a few samples of this study predate the infection). Cell type and time point are not known. Sequenced sample: PBMCs or a T cell subset sorted from them (not recorded which). The CDR3 DNA is TGTGCCAGCAGCCCCCCCCGTGGCAGCGGGCGATACCAAGAGACCCAGTACTTC. It codes for CASSPPRGSGRYQETQYF.